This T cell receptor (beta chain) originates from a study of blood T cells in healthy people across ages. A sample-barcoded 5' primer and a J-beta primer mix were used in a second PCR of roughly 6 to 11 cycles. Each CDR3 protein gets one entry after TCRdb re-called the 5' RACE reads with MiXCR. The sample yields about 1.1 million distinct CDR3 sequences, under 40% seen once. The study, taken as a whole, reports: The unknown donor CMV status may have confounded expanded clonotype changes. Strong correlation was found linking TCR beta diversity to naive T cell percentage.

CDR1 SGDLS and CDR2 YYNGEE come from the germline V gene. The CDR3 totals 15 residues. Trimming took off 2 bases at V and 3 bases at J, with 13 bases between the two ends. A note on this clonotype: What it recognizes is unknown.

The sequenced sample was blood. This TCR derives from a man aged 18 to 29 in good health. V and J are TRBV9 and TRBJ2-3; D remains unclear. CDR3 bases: TGTGCCAGCAGCGTCGGACGAGCGTCAACAGATACGCAGTATTTT. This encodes CASSVGRASTDTQYF.